One and the same sample provided the 13 T cell receptor beta chains below, sequenced in a study of T cells in women clearing cervical HPV infection. Method: immunoSEQ multiplex PCR; TCRdb's copy keeps in-frame clones and lacks some. Its clone listing holds about 14,000 clones. The sample taken for sequencing was blood buffy coat. Receptor source: a woman aged 18 to 75 with a cervical HPV16 infection that either progressed to CIN3+ or cleared (not recorded which).

Comment on this clone: The read terminates 3 residues ahead of where the CDR3 ends, so the germline J gene completes it. V is TRBV18 and J is TRBJ2-3; unclear D gene. Between the trimmed V and J ends, which lost 3 bases and 1 base, there was a span of 11 bases. The CDR3 is made up of 15 amino acids. Germline assignment: CDR1 KGHSH and CDR2 LQKENI. This CDR3 is CASSPPERGTDTQYF. CDR3 DNA, as far as it was read: TGTGCCAGCTCACCTCCGGAGCGAGGCACAGATACG.

Worth noting for this clone: The read gets to within 3 residues of the CDR3 end, and the germline J gene fills in the rest. The gene calls are TRBV18 and TRBJ1-6, with TRBD1 as a possible D gene (6 bases). The CDR3 runs 16 residues. Germline CDR1 is KGHSH and CDR2 is LQKENI. V was cut by 5 bases and J by 2 bases, with 13 bases left in between. The CDR3 bases that were read are TGTGCCAGCTCAGATACAGGGATGGCCTATAATTCACCC. Its protein product is CASSDTGMAYNSP. The entire CDR3 protein is CASSDTGMAYNSPLHF.

Remarks on this clone: The CDR3 end falls 3 residues outside the read, so it is completed with the germline J gene. V gene TRBV5-6 combines with J gene TRBJ2-3; the D is unclear. Germline CDR1 reads SGHDT; CDR2 reads YYEEEE. There are 11 residues in the CDR3. V lost 4 bases, J lost 3 bases, and 3 bases lay in between. The covered CDR3 bases are TGTGCCAGCAGCGTAACAGATACG. Residues: CASSVTDT. The full CDR3 reads CASSVTDTQYF.

This clone is labeled medium-sized based on frequency. The missing CDR3 end, 3 residues past where the read stops, is filled in from the germline J gene. The V gene is TRBV11-2, the J gene TRBJ2-1, with a weak D call TRBD1 (6 bases). Trimming shortened V by 3 bases and J by 4 bases, and 10 bases separated the two germline ends. The germline CDR1 and CDR2 sequences are SGHAT and FQNNGV. The CDR3 has 14 amino acids. This CDR3 reads CASSFGTKYNEQFF. CDR3 bases read: TGTGCCAGCAGCTTCGGGACAAAATACAATGAG.

Concerning this clone: The CDR3 is cut off 3 residues early in the read; its end comes from the germline J gene. The chain uses TRBV12-3 or TRBV12-4 and TRBJ1-6; perhaps TRBD1 as D (5 bases). V dropped 1 base and J dropped 7 bases, with 8 bases sitting between them. This CDR3 comprises 14 residues. The chain's CDR3 is CASSLGGPNSPLHF. CDR3 DNA, as far as it was read: TGTGCCAGCAGTTTAGGGGGCCCAAATTCACCC.

With regard to this clone: With the read ending 3 residues before the CDR3 end, the germline J gene is used to fill in that end. V and J are TRBV7-3 and TRBJ2-3; TRBD2 matches 11 bases. The CDR3 contains 15 residues. Germline V gives CDR1 SGHTA, CDR2 FQGTGA. J was trimmed by 3 bases and V by 5 bases; bases with no gene match: 4. This CDR3 is CASSPGLAATDTQYF. CDR3 DNA (partial): TGTGCCAGCAGCCCGGGACTAGCGGCGACAGATACG.

Remarks on this clone: With the read ending 3 residues before the CDR3 end, the germline J gene is used to fill in that end. The V gene is TRBV30, the J gene TRBJ1-1; tentatively, D is TRBD1 (5 bases). CDR1 and CDR2 from the germline V gene are GTSNPN and SVGIG (reference sequence). V lost 0 bases to trimming and J lost 4 bases, with 18 bases between them. This CDR3 is built from 16 residues. CDR3 DNA (partial): TGTGCCTGGAGTGTAGCTCTCTCCAGGGAAGCCACTGAA. Protein: CAWSVALSREATE. The CDR3, in full, reads CAWSVALSREATEAFF.

Turning to this clone: With the read ending 3 residues before the CDR3 end, the germline J gene is used to fill in that end. The chain has TRBV7-6 and TRBJ2-3, with TRBD2 matching 10 bases. This CDR3 contains 17 residues. Germline-derived CDR1 and CDR2 are SGHVS and FNYEAQ. The trim removed 3 bases at V and 2 bases at J, leaving 8 bases unmatched. CDR3 bases read: TGTGCCAGCAGCTTCCCTAGCGGGGGACGCCCCACAGATACG. It codes for CASSFPSGGRPTDT. The whole CDR3 protein is CASSFPSGGRPTDTQYF.

On this clone: The read stops 3 residues short of the end of the CDR3; the missing end is completed from the germline J gene. J is TRBJ2-7 and V is TRBV30; 8 bases fit TRBD1. Per the germline V gene, CDR1 is GTSNPN and CDR2 is SVGIG (reference sequence). The J segment lost 4 bases and the V segment lost 4 bases, leaving 9 bases of the junction unmatched. The CDR3 is made up of 14 amino acids. This chain's CDR3 is CAWNDGTGRYEQYF. CDR3 DNA (partial): TGTGCCTGGAACGATGGGACAGGTCGATACGAG. The full variable domain, in which reference TRBV30 and TRBJ2-7 provide the parts outside the CDR3, is SQTIHQWPATLVQPVGSPLSLECTVEGTSNPNLYWYRQAAGRGLQLLFYSVGIGQISSEVPQNLSASRPQDRQFILSSKKLLLSDSGFYLCAWNDGTGRYEQYFGPGTRLTVT.

By frequency, this clone registers medium-sized. The DNA read from the CDR3 is TGTGCCAGCAGTTCTAGCGGGGGGAACACCGGGGAG. Protein product: CASSSSGGNTGE. The whole CDR3 protein is CASSSSGGNTGELFF. This chain links TRBV7-6 with TRBJ2-2; TRBD2 matches at 10 bases. The read terminates 3 residues ahead of where the CDR3 ends, so the germline J gene completes it. V dropped 6 bases and J dropped 1; count of bases not matched to a gene: 2. The CDR3 is made up of 15 amino acids. Per germline, CDR1 SGHVS and CDR2 FNYEAQ.

About this clone itself: From the germline J gene comes the end of the CDR3, since the read stops 3 residues before it. This chain joins TRBV24-1 and TRBJ2-7; 9 bases match TRBD1. The V gene's germline CDR1 is KGHDR and CDR2 SFDVKD. V was clipped by 5 bases and J by 3 bases; unmatched bases: 7. This CDR3 has 15 residues. CDR3 loop: CATSGAGTGNYEQYF. CDR3 DNA, as far as it was read: TGTGCCACCAGTGGTGCCGGGACAGGGAACTACGAG.

As to this clone: Read sequence stops 3 residues before the CDR3 end, and the germline J gene provides the missing end. The rearrangement links TRBV5-4 to TRBJ2-5; 9 bases agree with TRBD1. The CDR3 contains 16 residues. J gave up 5 bases and V 3 bases, and 11 bases lay outside the gene matches. CDR1 is SGHNT, CDR2 YYREEE, per germline (reference sequence). The CDR3 is CASSWDRDRETETQYF. The sequenced CDR3 bases are TGTGCCAGCAGCTGGGACCGGGACAGGGAAACGGAGACC.

In regard to this clone: The read ends 3 residues before the CDR3 terminus; that terminus is restored from the germline J gene. The chain links TRBV29-1 to TRBJ1-1; D might be TRBD1 (6 bases). Germline V lookup: CDR1 SQVTM, CDR2 ANQGSEA. This CDR3 has 13 residues. The V and J ends lost 7 bases and 4 bases respectively, with 16 bases between them. The CDR3 DNA, read in part, is TGCAGCGGACACCAACAGGGTGTCACTGAA. Its protein product is CSGHQQGVTE. The whole CDR3 sequence is CSGHQQGVTEAFF.